This T cell receptor (beta chain) was captured by sequencing in a study of T cells in Graves' hyperthyroidism and ophthalmopathy. Looked up from germline, CDR1 is SGHVS and CDR2 is FQNEAQ. The CDR3 runs to 16 residues. Comments on this clonotype: Germline is not matched at one junction end, which may reflect a read error.

Amplification of TCR beta CDR3 regions used RNA as the template. The primer set for the first-round RT-PCR of the TCR CDR3 was HTBI. MiXCR, run by TCRdb on the multiplex PCR reads, gives a single entry per CDR3 protein. The repertoire holds roughly 300,000 distinct CDR3 sequences, roughly 20% seen once, with approximately 49% in the top ten. If no ophthalmopathy progression occurred within 18 months, Graves' hyperthyroidism was stable. In making diagnoses, clinical symptoms, serum thyroxine and TRAb, thyroid ultrasound and orbital computed tomography were all used. Fresh peripheral blood, roughly 10 ml of it, supplied the PBMCs.

What was sequenced was blood. This chain joins TRBV7-8 and TRBJ2-1; D uncertain. The sequence was collected from a woman aged 45-59 years with Graves' hyperthyroidism. CDR3 nucleotides: TGTGCCAGCAGCTTAGAAAGGACCAATTCCTACAATGAGCAGTCCTTC. Translation: CASSLERTNSYNEQSF.